This T cell receptor beta chain is drawn from a study of vaccination effects on CD4 cells after COVID-19 (dated by TCRdb to between 2022 and 2023). Background for the entire study: Each participant received two doses of an mRNA SARS-CoV-2 vaccine, either BNT162b2 or mRNA-1273. SARS-CoV-2 spike-specific CD4+ TCR repertoires were compared before and after mRNA vaccination in COVID-19 convalescent patients and in infection-naive vaccine recipients. The full study included 9 to 10 COVID-19 convalescent patients and several SARS-CoV-2-naive healthy vaccine recipients. Cultures from other donors in the study were sequenced using the Oncomine TCR Beta short-read assay on an Illumina iSeq 100. The paper as a whole reports these results and caveats: Marked clonal contraction was observed in both infection-induced and vaccine-induced clones at late post-vaccination timepoints, consistent with waning T cell responses. Among healthy vaccine recipients, nearly all vaccine-induced clones were SARS-CoV-2 mono-reactive, and only 1 of 255 was cross-reactive with common cold coronaviruses. Only a small number of convalescent patients were included, and no early post-infection timepoints were available, which limited the study.

To identify antigen-specific CD4+ T cell clonotypes by their expansion, the ViraFEST assay first stimulated PBMC with viral peptide pools and then applied TCR sequencing. After about 9 days of culture, CD4+ T cells were isolated with the EasySep CD4+ T cell isolation kit. Healthy vaccine recipients had no prior SARS-CoV-2 infection, confirmed by negative nucleocapsid antibodies before and after vaccination. Each well held two million PBMC cultured in IMDM containing around 5% human AB serum, 8 to 10 IU/ml IL-2 and gentamicin, along with roughly 10 ug/ml peptides. Half of the culture medium was replaced with fresh IL-2-containing medium on days 3 and 7. Unless otherwise noted, each peptide stimulation condition was cultured in triplicate wells. PBMC were separated from whole blood using Ficoll-Paque Plus gradient centrifugation and were then either cryopreserved at -140C or used fresh. The overlapping peptide pools covered the spike proteins of SARS-CoV-2 as well as those of the common cold coronaviruses HCoV-NL63, HCoV-OC43 and HCoV-229E. The QIAamp micro DNA kit was used to extract genomic DNA from the cultured CD4+ T cells.

With respect to this clone: The clone's antigen remains unknown. No clone much larger than this one lies a single base away; base qualities are absent.

Receptor libraries were prepared by the immunoSEQ multiplex PCR assay. DNA from the cultured, isolated CD4+ T cells was subjected to TCR beta CDR3 sequencing. The study's own analysis went as follows. Non-productive TCR sequences were discarded, and reads were trimmed to the CDR3 region, with only CDR3s of 7 or more amino acids retained. Antigen-specific clonotypes were identified with the MANAFEST web app by comparing expansion in peptide wells against reference cultures. To be called positive, a clone needed expansion at FDR<0.05 compared with the reference and with all other wells, an odds ratio greater than 5, and a frequency greater than 0.1% in two replicate wells. Clonotypes significantly expanded in SARS-CoV-2 spike wells and in at least one common cold coronavirus spike condition were defined as cross-reactive. CDR3 similarity was assessed by Levenshtein distance with the stringdist R package, and unrooted trees were built with ape in R 3.6.1. Here the immuneACCESS table is served through TCRdb, limited to in-frame sequences with V and J called. Missing clones are a known gap in these copies; in checked studies unresolved V genes cover under half, and the rest lacks a known reason. The V and J calls and clone size were taken over from that table, and D and trimming were inferred from the DNA. Within this sample are 35,000 to 45,000 clones, with less than 70% of them counted one time only. The top ten constitute around 14% of the sample.

V has 4 bases trimmed and J has 5 bases trimmed; junction bases matching no gene number 10. Via the germline V gene (reference sequence), CDR1 is SEHNR and CDR2 FQNEAQ. The CDR3 starts with the cysteine, ends with the phenylalanine, and has 15 residues. Of all the DNA, just the CDR3 is kept, 45 bases in frame from base 1. The receptor's source is a human donor who received a COVID-19 vaccine. The chain employs TRBV7-9 and TRBJ2-5; 7 nucleotides in the junction match TRBD1. This specimen consisted of CD4+ T cells from PBMCs cultured with HCoV-OC43 spike peptides, obtained before COVID-19 vaccination. Per the publication, the cell subset or site label means: HCoV-OC43 spike overlapping peptide pool stimulation. CDR3 region: CASSWGQPGAETQYF. At the DNA level, the sequence is TGTGCCAGCAGCTGGGGACAGCCCGGGGCGGAGACCCAGTACTTC. The full variable domain, with segments outside the CDR3 supplied by the reference TRBV7-9 and TRBJ2-5 proteins, appears as DTGVSQNPRHKITKRGQNVTFRCDPISEHNRLYWYRQTLGQGPEFLTYFQNEAQLEKSRLLSDRFSAERPKGSFSTLEIQRTEQGDSAMYLCASSWGQPGAETQYFGPGTRLLVL.